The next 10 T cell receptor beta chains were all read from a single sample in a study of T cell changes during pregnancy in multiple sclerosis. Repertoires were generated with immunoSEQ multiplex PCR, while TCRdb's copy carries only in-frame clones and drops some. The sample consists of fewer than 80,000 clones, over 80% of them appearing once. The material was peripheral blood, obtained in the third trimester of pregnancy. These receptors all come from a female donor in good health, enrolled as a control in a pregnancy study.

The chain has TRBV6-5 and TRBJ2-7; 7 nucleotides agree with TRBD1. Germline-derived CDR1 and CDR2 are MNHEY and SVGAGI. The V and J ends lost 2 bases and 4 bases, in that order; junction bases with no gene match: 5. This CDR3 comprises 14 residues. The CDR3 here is CASSYNRGEYEQYF. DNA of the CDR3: TGTGCCAGCAGTTACAACAGGGGAGAATACGAGCAGTACTTC.

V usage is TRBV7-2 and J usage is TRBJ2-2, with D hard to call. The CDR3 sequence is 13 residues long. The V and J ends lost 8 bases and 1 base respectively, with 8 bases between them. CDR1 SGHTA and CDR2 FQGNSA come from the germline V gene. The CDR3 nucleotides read TGTGCCAGCGAGCTATTGAACACCGGGGAGCTGTTTTTT. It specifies CASELLNTGELFF.

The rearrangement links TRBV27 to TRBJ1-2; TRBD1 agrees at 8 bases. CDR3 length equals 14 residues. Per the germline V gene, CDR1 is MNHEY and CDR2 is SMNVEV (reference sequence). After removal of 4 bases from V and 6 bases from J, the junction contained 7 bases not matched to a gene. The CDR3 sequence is CASSSSDRVNGYTF. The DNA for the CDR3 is TGTGCCAGCAGTTCCTCGGACAGGGTTAATGGCTACACCTTC.

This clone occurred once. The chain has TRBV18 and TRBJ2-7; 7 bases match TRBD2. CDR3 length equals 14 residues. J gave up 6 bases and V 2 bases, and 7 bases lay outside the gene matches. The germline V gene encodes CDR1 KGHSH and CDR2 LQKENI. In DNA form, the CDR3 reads TGTGCCAGCTCACCAAGTGGGGGAGGGATCGAGCAGTACTTC. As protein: CASSPSGGGIEQYF.

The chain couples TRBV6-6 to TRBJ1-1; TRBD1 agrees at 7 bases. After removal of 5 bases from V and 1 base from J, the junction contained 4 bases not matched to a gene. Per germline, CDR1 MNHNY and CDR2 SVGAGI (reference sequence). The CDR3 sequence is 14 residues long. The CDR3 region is CASSGRQGNTEAFF. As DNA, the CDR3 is TGTGCCAGCAGTGGGAGACAGGGGAACACTGAAGCTTTCTTT.

In DNA form, the CDR3 reads TGTGCCATCAGTGGTGGGACAGGTAGTTCCTACGAGCAGTACTTC. It encodes CAISGGTGSSYEQYF. The rearrangement links TRBV10-3 to TRBJ2-7; TRBD1 aligns across 8 bases. The J segment lost 1 base and the V segment lost 4 bases, leaving 6 bases of the junction unmatched. The germline V gene encodes CDR1 ENHRY and CDR2 SYGVKD. This CDR3 comprises 15 residues.

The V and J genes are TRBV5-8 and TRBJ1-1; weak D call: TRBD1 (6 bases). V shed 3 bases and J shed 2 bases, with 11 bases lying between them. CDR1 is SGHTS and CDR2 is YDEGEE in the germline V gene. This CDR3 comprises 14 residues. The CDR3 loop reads CASSSGQINTEAFF. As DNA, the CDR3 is TGTGCCAGCAGCTCTGGACAGATTAACACTGAAGCTTTCTTT.

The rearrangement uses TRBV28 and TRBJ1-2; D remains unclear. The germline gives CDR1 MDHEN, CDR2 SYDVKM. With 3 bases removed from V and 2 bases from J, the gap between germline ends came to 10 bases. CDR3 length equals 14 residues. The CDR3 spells CASSLELVNYGYTF. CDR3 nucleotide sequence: TGTGCCAGCAGTTTGGAGTTGGTGAACTATGGCTACACCTTC.

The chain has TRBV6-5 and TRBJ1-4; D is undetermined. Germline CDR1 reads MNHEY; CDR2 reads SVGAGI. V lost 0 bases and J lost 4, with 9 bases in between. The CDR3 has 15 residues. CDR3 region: CASSYSHSINEKLFF. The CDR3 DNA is TGTGCCAGCAGTTACTCGCACAGCATTAATGAAAAACTGTTTTTT.

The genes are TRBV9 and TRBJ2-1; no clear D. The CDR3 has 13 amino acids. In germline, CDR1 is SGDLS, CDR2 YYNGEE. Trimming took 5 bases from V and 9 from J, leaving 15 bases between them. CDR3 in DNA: TGTGCCAGCAGTAATGACGCCAGGATTGAGCAGTTCTTC. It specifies CASSNDARIEQFF.